One TCR beta chain is described in this entry. The source of the sample is a study of beta chain features in type 1 diabetes. Expressed TCRB transcripts got sequenced, as all isolated RNA was reverse transcribed. Clones were sequenced by immunoSEQ multiplex PCR, and TCRdb holds only the in-frame ones, with some missing. The sample consists of about 450,000 clones, about 10% of them appearing once. This CDR3 spans 12 amino acids. Germline CDR1 reads MNHNS; CDR2 reads SASEGT. The germline V and J ends were trimmed by 2 bases and 7 bases, with 7 bases remaining between them. Using CD45RO/CCR7/CD25/CD127/CD95/CD27, CD4+ naive, central memory, regulatory and stem cell-like memory cells were sorted. In all sorted populations, purity surpassed 98%.

Sequencing was carried out using naive CD4+ T cells from blood. The clonotype was recovered from a young woman in good health. The chain carries TRBV6-1 and TRBJ2-3; D is unclear. CDR3 sequence (DNA): TGTGCCAGCAGTGAATACCCACATACGCAGTATTTT. Amino acid sequence: CASSEYPHTQYF.